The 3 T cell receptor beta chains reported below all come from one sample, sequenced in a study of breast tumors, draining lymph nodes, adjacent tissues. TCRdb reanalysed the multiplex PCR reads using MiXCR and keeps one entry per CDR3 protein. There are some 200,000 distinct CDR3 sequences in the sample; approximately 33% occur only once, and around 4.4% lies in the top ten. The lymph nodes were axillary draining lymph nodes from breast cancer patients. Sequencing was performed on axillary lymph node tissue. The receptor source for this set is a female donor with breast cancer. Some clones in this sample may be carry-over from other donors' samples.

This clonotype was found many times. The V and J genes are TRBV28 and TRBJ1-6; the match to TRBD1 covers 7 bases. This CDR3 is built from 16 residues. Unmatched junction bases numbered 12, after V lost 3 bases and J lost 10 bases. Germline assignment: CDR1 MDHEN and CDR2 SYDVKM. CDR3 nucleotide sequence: TGTGCCAGCAGTTTCCCCCTGGACAGGATACCGTCACCCCTCCACTTT. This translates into CASSFPLDRIPSPLHF.

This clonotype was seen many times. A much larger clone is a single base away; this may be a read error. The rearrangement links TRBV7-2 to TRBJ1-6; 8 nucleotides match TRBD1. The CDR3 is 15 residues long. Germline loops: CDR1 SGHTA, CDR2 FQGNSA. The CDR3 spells CAGSFRQGNNSPLHF. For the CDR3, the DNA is TGTGCCGGCAGCTTTAGACAGGGGAATAATTCACCCCTCCACTTT. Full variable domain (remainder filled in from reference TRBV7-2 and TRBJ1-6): GAGVSQSPSNKVTEKGKDVELRCDPISGHTALYWYRQSLGQGLEFLIYFQGNSAPDKSGLPSDRFSAERTGGSVSTLTIQRTQQEDSAVYLCAGSFRQGNNSPLHFGNGTRLTVT.

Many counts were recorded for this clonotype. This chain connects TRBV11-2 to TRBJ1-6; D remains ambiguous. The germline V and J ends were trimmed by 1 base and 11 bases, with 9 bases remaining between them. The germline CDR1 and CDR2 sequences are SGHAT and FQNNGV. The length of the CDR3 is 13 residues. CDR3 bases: TGTGCCAGCAGCTTAGGTCCATTACCACCCCTCCACTTT. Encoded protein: CASSLGPLPPLHF.